These 5 T cell receptor beta chains were sequenced from one sample in a study of shared clonotypes between healthy human individuals. Assay used: immunoSEQ multiplex PCR; TCRdb lists only in-frame clones, some missing. The sample carries 2 million to 2.5 million clones, approximately 90% recorded once. The source material was naive CD4+ T cells from PBMCs. Subset: CD45RA+ positively selected. Receptors were obtained from a man between 18 and 29 years old in good health. Some clones in this sample may be carry-over from other donors' samples.

The chain uses TRBV7-9 and TRBJ2-1; 9 nucleotides line up with TRBD1. Trimming took 5 bases from V and 2 from J; bases not matched to a gene: 7. The CDR3 has 16 residues. Germline-derived CDR1 and CDR2 are SEHNR and FQNEAQ (reference sequence). In nucleotides, the CDR3 is TGTGCCAGCAGCCACCTCAGGACAGGGGCCTACAATGAGCAGTTCTTC. This sequence encodes CASSHLRTGAYNEQFF.

The CDR3 bases are TGCGCCAGCAGCTTTTACCTCGGGCTGGAGACCCAGTACTTC. This translates into CASSFYLGLETQYF. The V gene is TRBV5-1, the J gene TRBJ2-5, with D hard to call. In germline, CDR1 is SGHRS, CDR2 YFSETQ. The CDR3 runs to 14 residues. Trimming took 2 bases from V and 5 from J, leaving 13 bases between them.

The gene calls are TRBV10-3 and TRBJ1-1; D is possibly TRBD1 (6 bases). There are 11 residues in the CDR3. Germline V gene data show CDR1 as ENHRY and CDR2 as SYGVKD. The V gene lost 6 bases and the J gene lost 8 bases, with 10 bases spanning the gap. This CDR3 reads CAIRGGREAFF. In nucleotides, the CDR3 is TGTGCCATCAGGGGGGGCAGGGAAGCTTTCTTT.

This chain uses TRBV7-9 with TRBJ1-1; unclear D gene. Per germline, CDR1 SEHNR and CDR2 FQNEAQ (reference sequence). Deletions cut 2 bases from V and 0 bases from J, with 13 bases between. The CDR3 is made up of 16 amino acids. The CDR3 DNA is TGTGCCAGCAGCTTATTACGGGGTTGGATGAACACTGAAGCTTTCTTT. Encoded protein: CASSLLRGWMNTEAFF. Full variable domain (missing parts from reference TRBV7-9 and TRBJ1-1): DTGVSQNPRHKITKRGQNVTFRCDPISEHNRLYWYRQTLGQGPEFLTYFQNEAQLEKSRLLSDRFSAERPKGSFSTLEIQRTEQGDSAMYLCASSLLRGWMNTEAFFGQGTRLTVV.

The chain recombines TRBV27 with TRBJ1-5; 7 nucleotides match TRBD1. CDR1 is MNHEY and CDR2 is SMNVEV in the germline V gene (reference sequence). V shed 4 bases and J 5 bases; nucleotides not matched to a gene: 8. The CDR3 spans 15 residues. The CDR3 DNA sequence: TGTGCCAGCAGTTCGGACAGGCTTCTGGATCAGCCCCAGCATTTT. Translating it yields CASSSDRLLDQPQHF.